This T cell receptor beta chain was identified in a study of T cell changes during pregnancy in multiple sclerosis (dated by TCRdb to between 2019 and 2020). Context from the whole study: The study examined how the T cell repertoire changed over the course of pregnancy in women with multiple sclerosis.

This clone was seen a single time. This clone's antigen is unknown. No much larger clone is present one base from it, and per-base qualities are unavailable. The library was prepared using the immunoSEQ multiplex PCR assay. TCRdb obtained this table from immuneACCESS and retained in-frame rearrangements with V and J assigned. These tables miss some clones; where compared with another copy, unresolved V genes account for less than half of the shortfall, and the remainder is unexplained. This sample holds about 20,000 clones; approximately 81% were observed only once. Jointly, the top ten make up around 8.7% of the sample. Via the germline V gene, CDR1 is MNHEY and CDR2 SVGAGI. The germline V and J ends show losses of 6 bases and 3 bases respectively, and no gene match explains 3 bases of the junction. Reading from cysteine to phenylalanine, the CDR3 counts 14 amino acids. Only the CDR3 region is kept as DNA, spanning 42 bases read in frame from base 1.

The sample in question was CD8+ T cells from peripheral blood mononuclear cells, obtained after pregnancy. This chain is built from TRBV6-5 and TRBJ2-2; 8 nucleotides in the junction match TRBD1. The TCR comes from a female donor with multiple sclerosis, enrolled in a pregnancy study. In nucleotides, the sequence is TGTGCCAGCAGCCTACAGGGGGACACCGGGGAGCTGTTTTTT. Its translation is CASSLQGDTGELFF.